A selection of T cell receptor beta chains follows, all from one sample in a study of blood T cell repertoires in COVID-19. The table came from immunoSEQ multiplex PCR; TCRdb's copy has only in-frame clones and leaves some out. Of some 170,000 clones in the sample, 82% are singletons; the top ten hold 8% to 9.5%. Material for sequencing was peripheral blood. The receptors originated from a woman between 70 and 85 years old with acute or convalescent COVID-19. CDR3s include the opening cysteine and the closing phenylalanine or tryptophan. A D gene is named only where the DNA matches it firmly. Clone size is not always given. Where it is, it says once, few, many or a class for expanded clones.

D gene | J gene | V gene | clone size | CDR3 DNA | CDR3 protein
. | TRBJ2-3 | TRBV24-1 | . | TGTGCCACCAGTGATTTGAGGCGGAGCCCCCCGGGAGATACGCAGTATTTT | CATSDLRRSPPGDTQYF
TRBD1 | TRBJ2-7 | TRBV19 | once | TGTGCCAGTAGTGTCTCCGGGACAGGGGCCTACGAGCAGTACTTC | CASSVSGTGAYEQYF
TRBD1 | TRBJ2-7 | TRBV9 | . | TGTGCCAGCAGCCCTCAGGGGGCCACCTACGAGCAGTACTTC | CASSPQGATYEQYF
TRBD1 | TRBJ2-7 | TRBV3-1/TRBV3-2 | . | TGTGCCAGCAGCCCGGGACAGCCCTACGAGCAGTACTTC | CASSPGQPYEQYF
. | TRBJ2-3 | TRBV5-1 | . | TGCGCCAGCAGTGCGGGCTACACAGATACGCAGTATTTT | CASSAGYTDTQYF
. | TRBJ1-5 | TRBV27 | . | TGTGCCAGCAGGCTAACAGGGTTCAGCAATCAGCCCCAGCATTTT | CASRLTGFSNQPQHF
. | TRBJ2-5 | TRBV2 | . | TGTGCCAGCAGTGATCGGTCGCCCTACGAGACCCAGTACTTC | CASSDRSPYETQYF
TRBD1 | TRBJ2-4 | TRBV2 | . | TGTGCCAGCAGTGTGATGGCAGGGGGAAATGGCAAAAACATTCAGTACTTC | CASSVMAGGNGKNIQYF
. | TRBJ2-7 | TRBV7-8 | . | TGTGCCAGCAGCTTAGGAGGAGGGTGGGAAACCCCCTACGAGCAGTACTTC | CASSLGGGWETPYEQYF
. | TRBJ1-5 | TRBV20-1 | few | TGCAGTGCTACCTCGGGTCAGCCCCAGCATTTT | CSATSGQPQHF
. | TRBJ1-5 | TRBV19 | . | TGTGCCAGTACGTCCAGAAGCAATCAGCCCCAGCATTTT | CASTSRSNQPQHF
. | TRBJ1-3 | TRBV15 | . | TGTGCCACCAGCCGTGACATGAGCTCTGGAAACACCATATATTTT | CATSRDMSSGNTIYF
. | TRBJ2-3 | TRBV3-1/TRBV3-2 | . | TGTGCCAGCAGCTCAGGGATAGGCACAGATACGCAGTATTTT | CASSSGIGTDTQYF
TRBD2 | TRBJ2-1 | TRBV6-2/TRBV6-3 | . | TGTGCCAGCAGTTACGGAGAGCGGGGGAGCAATGAGCAGTTCTTC | CASSYGERGSNEQFF
. | TRBJ1-6 | TRBV21-1 | . | TGTGCCAGCAGCAAAGCAGGGGTTGGCTCCTATAATTCACCCCTCCACTTT | CASSKAGVGSYNSPLHF
TRBD1 | TRBJ1-1 | TRBV30 | . | TGTGCCTGGAGCGGGACAGGGGAGACTGAAGCTTTCTTT | CAWSGTGETEAFF
TRBD1 | TRBJ1-5 | TRBV29-1 | few | TGCAGCGTGTTGTTAGGGGACAGGGATCAGCCCCAGCATTTT | CSVLLGDRDQPQHF
TRBD1 | TRBJ1-4 | TRBV30 | . | TGTGCCTGGACGGGCGGGACAGGGGACGAAAAACTGTTTTTT | CAWTGGTGDEKLFF